This record looks at one TCR beta chain sequence and its context. Its antigen is still unknown. Per-base qualities were not stored, and no clone one base away is much larger. The source of the sample is a study of CD8 T cells in Susac syndrome (dated by TCRdb to the late 2010s). A note on the overall study: The study used repertoire sequencing to test whether antigen drove CD8+ T cell activation and differentiation in Susac syndrome. CD8+ T cell repertoire clonality was compared between some 12 healthy donors, some 14 Susac syndrome patients and approximately 16 multiple sclerosis patients. What the research found in general, with its limitations: The number of individuals in the TCR sequencing and HLA analysis was recognized as being relatively small.

CDR1 and CDR2 are drawn from the germline V gene: SGHTA, FQGNSA. The CDR3, from cysteine to phenylalanine, totals 15 residues. The entry retains the CDR3 DNA only, 45 bases that are in frame from base 1. Trimming accounts for 3 bases at V and 2 bases at J, while the number of junction bases matched to no gene is 6. RNA was extracted with the RNeasy kit and roughly 0.45 to 1 ug was reverse transcribed using random hexamers. The immunoSEQ multiplex PCR assay, covering 54 Vbeta and 13 Jbeta segments, was used to amplify TCR beta CDR3 regions. PCR amplification bias was corrected using a synthetic template baseline for primer optimization and computational correction. On the authors' methods: Only productive sequences were kept, with reads annotated to V, D and J genes according to IMGT and analyzed in immunoSEQ Analyzer. Clonality was calculated as one minus the Shannon entropy normalized by log2 of the number of productive unique sequences. For each patient and control, public and private clones were evaluated within the 100 most prevalent clones. A clone was defined as Susac-specific if it was absent from the healthy and MS cohorts, from 1052 published viral clones and from other ImmuneACCESS disease sequences. TCRdb ran its own pipeline on the public reads, namely fastp trimming at Q25 and MiXCR clone calling, and kept in-frame beta chains. Rows are unified per CDR3 protein, each entry keeping the most common DNA and genes. The V and J calls, along with clone size, are taken from TCRdb and not from the paper's own processing. The table for this sample lists under 200,000 distinct CDR3 sequences; roughly 96% of them were counted only once. Roughly 0.16% of the sample is in the top ten clones.

Peripheral blood CD8+ and CD4+ T cells from healthy donors, Susac syndrome patients and multiple sclerosis patients were profiled using high-throughput TCR beta sequencing. Treatment-naive patients with stable or active relapsing-remitting disease fulfilling revised McDonald criteria were used as multiple sclerosis controls. Bulk CD8+ and CD4+ T cells were purified by magnetic negative isolation, whereas CD8+ TEMRA cells were enriched by FACS. Blood was collected in EDTA tubes and processed within 24 hours, with PBMCs isolated through density gradient centrifugation. PBMCs intended for TCR sequencing were frozen in liquid nitrogen and were later thawed in a 37 degrees C water bath. Purity of sorted or isolated CD4+, CD8+ and CD8+ TEMRA cells was at least 90%.

The receptor's source is a human donor with multiple sclerosis. The sample comprised CD8+ T cells from PBMCs. The chain was built from TRBV7-2 and TRBJ1-1; 7 middle bases align to TRBD1. Here the CDR3 is given as CASSLNRGLNTEAFF. The DNA sequence reads TGTGCCAGCAGCTTGAACAGGGGACTTAACACTGAAGCTTTCTTT.